The entry below gives a single T cell receptor (beta chain) sequence along with its context. Its antigen is not known. This sample was taken from a study of CD4 T cells in relation to SARS-CoV-2 and coronaviruses. Study results and limitations: About 64% of donors had memory CD4+ clonotypes crossrecognizing SARS-CoV-2 and common cold coronavirus spike.

Assay: immunoSEQ multiplex PCR; the TCRdb copy retains only in-frame clones and omits some. Of about 26,000 clones listed, 73% were seen once; the top ten hold roughly 21%. Germline lookup yields CDR1 SGHRS and CDR2 YFSETQ. Deletions cut 2 bases from V and 7 bases from J, with 25 bases between. The CDR3 is made up of 18 amino acids. CD4+ T cells from unexposed donors were obtained before the COVID-19 pandemic (2011-2018). The cells were cultured for under 13 days before CD4+ T cells were isolated. On days 3 and 7, cultures got half fresh IL-2 medium. This TCR derives from a human donor in good health. This chain uses TRBV5-1 with TRBJ2-1, with D possibly being TRBD2 (7 bases). Source material: CD4+ T cells from PBMCs, cultured in vitro. The CDR3 DNA follows: TGCGCCAGCAGCTTTCAATCCATCGCGGGGGCCCCTAAGAATGAGCAGTTCTTC. Translation gives CASSFQSIAGAPKNEQFF.